This T cell receptor (beta chain) was sequenced in a study of cytomegalovirus exposure and HLA in healthy donors. The PCR made use of 60 Vbeta and 13 Jbeta primers. The data were produced by immunoSEQ multiplex PCR, yet TCRdb's version contains in-frame clones alone and is incomplete. This table holds some 140,000 clones, around 68% found once. Trimming shortened V by 4 bases and J by 2 bases, and 9 bases separated the two germline ends. There are 13 residues in the CDR3. Germline V gives CDR1 MGHDK, CDR2 SYGVNS. Sequencing used PBMCs. V usage is TRBV25-1 and J usage is TRBJ2-7; a possible D gene is TRBD1 (6 bases). The origin of this receptor is a man between 25 and 39 years old in good health and CMV-seronegative. The CDR3 is CASSVTGTYEQYF. In DNA form, the CDR3 reads TGTGCCAGCAGTGTTACAGGGACCTACGAGCAGTACTTC.